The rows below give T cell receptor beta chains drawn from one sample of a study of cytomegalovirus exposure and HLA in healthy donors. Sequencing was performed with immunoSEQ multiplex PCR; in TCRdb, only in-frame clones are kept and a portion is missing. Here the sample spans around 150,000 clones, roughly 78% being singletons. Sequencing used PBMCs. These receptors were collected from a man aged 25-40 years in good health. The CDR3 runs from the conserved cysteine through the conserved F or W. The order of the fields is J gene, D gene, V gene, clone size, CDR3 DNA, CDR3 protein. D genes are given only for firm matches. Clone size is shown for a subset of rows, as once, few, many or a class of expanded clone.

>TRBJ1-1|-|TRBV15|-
TGTGCCACCAGCAGGGGGCTCGGCACTGAAGCTTTCTTT
CATSRGLGTEAFF
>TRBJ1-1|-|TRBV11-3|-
TGTGCCAGCAGCTTAGACGCAGGGCCCAACACTGAAGCTTTCTTT
CASSLDAGPNTEAFF
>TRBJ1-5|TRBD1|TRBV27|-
TGTGCCAGCAGCCCCGACAGGGACCTTTCGCCCCAGCATTTT
CASSPDRDLSPQHF
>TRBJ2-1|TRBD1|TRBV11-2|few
TGTGCCAGCAGAGCCGGGACAGTCAATGAGCAGTTCTTC
CASRAGTVNEQFF
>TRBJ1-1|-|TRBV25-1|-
TGTGCCAGCAGTGAGGTCGAAGCGATAAACACTGAAGCTTTCTTT
CASSEVEAINTEAFF
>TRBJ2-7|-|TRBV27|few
TGTGCCAGCAGCAAAGGGGGTCCAGACTCCTACGAGCAGTACTTC
CASSKGGPDSYEQYF
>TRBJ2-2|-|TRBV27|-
TGTGCCAGCAGTTTAGCCCCTGGGGACAAAGTCACCGGGGAGCTGTTTTTT
CASSLAPGDKVTGELFF
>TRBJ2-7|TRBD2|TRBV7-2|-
TGTGCCAGCAGCTTAGAGGGGGTACTAGCGGGACCGACAGCGCAGTACTTC
CASSLEGVLAGPTAQYF
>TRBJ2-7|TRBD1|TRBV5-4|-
TGTGCCAGCAGCTTACCAGGGACAGGGATTCCCTACGAGCAGTACTTC
CASSLPGTGIPYEQYF
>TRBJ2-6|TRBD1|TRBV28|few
TGTGCCAGCAGTTCCGGGACAGGGTTTATTGGGGCCAACGTCCTGACTTTC
CASSSGTGFIGANVLTF
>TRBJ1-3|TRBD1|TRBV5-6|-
TGTGCCAGCAGCTTGCAGGGGGCGGCCATGGAAAACACCATATATTTT
CASSLQGAAMENTIYF
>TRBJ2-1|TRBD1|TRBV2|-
TGTGCCAGCAAGAGCCGACAGGGGGCGGGCAATGAGCAGTTCTTC
CASKSRQGAGNEQFF
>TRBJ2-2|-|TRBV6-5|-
TGTGCCAGCAGTACCCTCGGGGGGGAGCTGTTTTTT
CASSTLGGELFF
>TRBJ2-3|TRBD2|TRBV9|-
TGTGCCAGCAGCGACACAGGGACTAGCGGCCCAGATACGCAGTATTTT
CASSDTGTSGPDTQYF
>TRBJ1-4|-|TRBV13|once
TGTGCCAGCAGCCATTTGAAGGAGCCCGGTGAAAAACTGTTTTTT
CASSHLKEPGEKLFF
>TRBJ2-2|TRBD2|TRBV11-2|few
TGTGCCAGCAGCCAACTAGCGGGAGGACGTTACACCGGGGAGCTGTTTTTT
CASSQLAGGRYTGELFF
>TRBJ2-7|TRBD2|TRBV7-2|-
TGTGCCAGCAGCTCCAGCGGGAGCGAGCAGTACTTC
CASSSSGSEQYF
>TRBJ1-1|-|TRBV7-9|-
TGTTCCAGCAGCATTCAGCAGGGAGGAGCTTTCTTT
CSSSIQQGGAFF
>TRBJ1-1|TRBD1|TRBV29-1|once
TGCAGCACGAGGGACAGTGAAGCTTTCTTT
CSTRDSEAFF
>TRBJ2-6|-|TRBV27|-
TGTGCCAGCAGGTCCACCTACTCTGGGGCCAACGTCCTGACTTTC
CASRSTYSGANVLTF
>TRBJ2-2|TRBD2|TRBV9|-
TGTGCCAGCAGCCCTCAACTAGCGGGAGGGACCGGGGAGCTGTTTTTT
CASSPQLAGGTGELFF